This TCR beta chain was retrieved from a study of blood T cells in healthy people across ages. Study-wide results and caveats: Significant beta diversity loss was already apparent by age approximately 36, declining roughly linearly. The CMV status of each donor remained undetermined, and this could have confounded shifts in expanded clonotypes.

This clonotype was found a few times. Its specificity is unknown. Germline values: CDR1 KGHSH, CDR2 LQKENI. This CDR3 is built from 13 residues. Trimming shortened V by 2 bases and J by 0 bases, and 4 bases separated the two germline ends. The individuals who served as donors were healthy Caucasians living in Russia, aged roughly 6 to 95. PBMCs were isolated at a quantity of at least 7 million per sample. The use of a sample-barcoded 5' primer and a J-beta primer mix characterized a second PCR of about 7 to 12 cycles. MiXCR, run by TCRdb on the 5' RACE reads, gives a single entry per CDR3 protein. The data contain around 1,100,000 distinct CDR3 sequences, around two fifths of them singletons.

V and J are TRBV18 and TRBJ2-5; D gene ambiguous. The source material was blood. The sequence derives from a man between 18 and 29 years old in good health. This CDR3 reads CASSPENQETQYF. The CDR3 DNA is TGTGCCAGCTCACCAGAGAACCAAGAGACCCAGTACTTC.